One sample yielded the 10 T cell receptor beta chains listed below, sequenced in a study of T cells after yellow fever vaccination. TCRdb called the 5' RACE reads again in MiXCR, with one record for every CDR3 protein. Of under 600,000 distinct CDR3 sequences listed, roughly a fifth were seen once; the top ten hold about a sixth. This material consisted of PBMCs, taken roughly 20 days after the first yellow fever vaccination. These receptors all come from a man between 18 and 35 years old who received the YFV17D yellow fever vaccine.

This clonotype was seen many times. This chain joins TRBV7-2 and TRBJ2-1; 7 positions match TRBD1. The V gene's germline CDR1 is SGHTA and CDR2 FQGNSA. The length of the CDR3 is 13 residues. The J segment lost 9 bases and the V segment lost 5 bases, leaving 7 bases of the junction unmatched. The CDR3 here is CASSRGQVGEQFF. CDR3 coding DNA: TGTGCCAGCAGCCGAGGACAGGTTGGTGAGCAGTTCTTC.

This clonotype was recorded a few times. The chain carries TRBV19 and TRBJ1-5; possible D gene TRBD1, 5 bases. Germline V lookup: CDR1 LNHDA, CDR2 SQIVND (reference sequence). Trimming shortened V by 4 bases and J by 7 bases, and 14 bases separated the two germline ends. The CDR3 is 14 residues long. The CDR3 DNA reads TGTGCCAGTAGTACGCAGGGCTCCGGACAGCCCCAGCATTTT. Translated, it gives CASSTQGSGQPQHF.

The chain couples TRBV6-2 or TRBV6-3 to TRBJ1-2; D possibly corresponds to TRBD1 (6 bases). There are 13 residues in the CDR3. The ends were cut back, 0 bases at V and 10 bases at J, with 12 bases in the middle. From germline, CDR1 is MNHEY and CDR2 SVGEGT. For the CDR3, the DNA is TGTGCCAGCAGTTACTCCGGGACACGGGCCTACACCTTC. Protein product: CASSYSGTRAYTF.

The sample holds one count of this clonotype. The gene calls are TRBV5-6 and TRBJ1-1, with TRBD1 as a possible D gene (5 bases). There are 15 residues in the CDR3. Per the germline V gene, CDR1 is SGHDT and CDR2 is YYEEEE. V lost 4 bases and J 7 bases, leaving 20 bases between the germline ends. The CDR3 nucleotides read TGTGCCAGCAGCCAGTCCTTGGCAGGGAATCTTGAAGCTTTCTTT. This gives the protein CASSQSLAGNLEAFF.

V gene TRBV3-1 combines with J gene TRBJ2-5; a possible D gene is TRBD1 (5 bases). V was shortened by 0 bases and J by 1 base, with 12 bases between the two germline ends. CDR1 is LGHDT and CDR2 is YNNKEL in the germline V gene (reference sequence). This CDR3 region has 16 residues. The CDR3 loop is CASSQDWQGLQETQYF. The DNA for the CDR3 is TGTGCCAGCAGCCAAGATTGGCAGGGCCTCCAAGAGACCCAGTACTTC.

This clonotype has a single count. V is TRBV7-9 and J is TRBJ1-2; a possible D gene is TRBD1 (6 bases). Germline assignment: CDR1 SEHNR and CDR2 FQNEAQ (reference sequence). Trimming cost V 5 bases and J 4 bases, with 14 bases left between them. The CDR3 length is 14 residues. CDR3 amino acids: CASSGDNVGYGYTF. The CDR3 coding sequence is TGTGCCAGCAGCGGGGACAACGTCGGCTATGGCTACACCTTC.

The chain uses TRBV7-2 and TRBJ2-7; D is undetermined. Germline lookup yields CDR1 SGHTA and CDR2 FQGNSA. V lost 1 base to trimming and J lost 5 bases, with 12 bases between them. The CDR3 totals 14 residues. The CDR3 nucleotides read TGTGCCAGCAGCTTAGTCCCCTTTTCCGACGAGCAGTACGTC. It codes for CASSLVPFSDEQYV.

V usage is TRBV6-2 or TRBV6-3 and J usage is TRBJ2-5; possibly TRBD1 or TRBD2 for D (5 bases each). Trimming took 6 bases from V and 14 from J, leaving 16 bases between them. CDR3 length: 11 residues. The germline CDR1 and CDR2 sequences are MNHEY and SVGEGT. The CDR3 DNA reads as TGTGCCAGCAGCCGGGACCCATCTCTATACTTC. Protein sequence: CASSRDPSLYF.

The chain uses TRBV5-1 and TRBJ1-4; no definite D call. Trimming took 4 bases from V and 0 from J, leaving 10 bases between them. Germline V gene sequence: CDR1 SGHRS, CDR2 YFSETQ. This CDR3 comprises 15 residues. CDR3 loop: CASSLWATTNEKLFF. In DNA, the CDR3 is TGCGCCAGCAGCCTCTGGGCAACAACTAATGAAAAACTGTTTTTT.

The V and J genes are TRBV6-2 or TRBV6-3 and TRBJ1-4; no definite D call. The germline V and J ends were trimmed by 4 bases and 8 bases, with 14 bases remaining between them. The CDR3 sequence is 14 residues long. Germline V CDR1 and CDR2: MNHEY, SVGEGT. The CDR3 reads CASSSGGPIEKLFF. The CDR3 nucleotides read TGTGCCAGCAGTTCCGGCGGCCCGATCGAAAAACTGTTTTTT.